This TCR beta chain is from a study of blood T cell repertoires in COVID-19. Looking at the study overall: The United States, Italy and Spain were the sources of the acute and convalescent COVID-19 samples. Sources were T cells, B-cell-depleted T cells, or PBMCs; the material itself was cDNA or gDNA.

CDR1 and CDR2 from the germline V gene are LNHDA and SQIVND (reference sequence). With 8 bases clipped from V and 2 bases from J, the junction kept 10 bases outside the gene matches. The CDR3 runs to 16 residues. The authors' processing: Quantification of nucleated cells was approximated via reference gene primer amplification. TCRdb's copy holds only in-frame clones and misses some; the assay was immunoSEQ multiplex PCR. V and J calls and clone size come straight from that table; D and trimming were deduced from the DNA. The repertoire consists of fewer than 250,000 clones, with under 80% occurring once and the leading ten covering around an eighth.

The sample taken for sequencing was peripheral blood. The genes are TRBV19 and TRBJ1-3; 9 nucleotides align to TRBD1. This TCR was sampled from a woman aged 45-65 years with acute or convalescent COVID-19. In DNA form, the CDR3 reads TGTGCCAGTCGAAAACAGGGGGCGCTGCCTGGAAACACCATATATTTT. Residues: CASRKQGALPGNTIYF.